This T cell receptor (beta chain) appears in the sequencing data of a study of CD8+CD57+ T cells in acquired aplastic anemia. This clonotype was detected many times. A much larger clone lies one base from this, so it may be a read error. For CDR3 and TCR beta VDJ profiling, genomic DNA was the template used. TCRdb redid the calling of the reads with MiXCR, one entry per CDR3 protein. The sample has a few hundred thousand distinct CDR3 sequences; approximately 33% are singletons. Flow cytometry had shown expanded CD8+CD57+ cells in the patients chosen for sequencing. After removal of 0 bases from V and 6 bases from J, the junction contained 7 bases not matched to a gene. CDR1 is LNHNV and CDR2 is YYDKDF in the germline V gene (reference sequence). The CDR3 sequence is 15 residues long.

The sample consisted of sorted CD4+, CD8+, or CD8+CD57+ T cells (not recorded which) from PBMCs. The gene calls are TRBV15 and TRBJ2-7; 8 positions match TRBD1. This clonotype was obtained from a human donor with aplastic anemia. CDR3 in amino acids: CATSREDRAACEQYF. DNA of the CDR3: TGTGCCACCAGCAGAGAGGACAGGGCGGCCTGCGAGCAGTACTTC.